The present entry profiles one T cell receptor (beta chain) with its context. After removal of 4 bases from V and 6 bases from J, the junction contained 19 bases not matched to a gene. There are 17 residues in the CDR3. CDR1 is SQVTM, CDR2 ANQGSEA, per germline. The TCR beta repertoire was assessed by survey-level immunoSEQ sequencing. Here immunoSEQ multiplex PCR was the method, and the copy in TCRdb shows in-frame clones only, minus some. The profile covers 60,000 to 75,000 clones, with 90% to 95% appearing a single time and roughly 4% taken by the ten largest. The TCR comes from a man aged 35-49 years with rheumatoid arthritis. Sequenced input: PBMCs. V gene TRBV29-1 combines with J gene TRBJ2-3, with 7 bases that match TRBD1. The CDR3 DNA sequence: TGCAGCGTTGGGGGGACAGTAAGCACGGACACCACGGATACGCAGTATTTT. Its translation: CSVGGTVSTDTTDTQYF.